This passage covers 7 T cell receptor beta chains from one sample sequenced in a study of blood T cell repertoires in COVID-19. Some clones are missing from TCRdb's copy, which holds only in-frame ones; the method was immunoSEQ multiplex PCR. The sample includes about 500,000 clones, around 90% of them seen just once. Source material: PBMCs or T cells enriched from blood (not recorded which). The source is a woman under 30 who had recovered from COVID-19.

This chain connects TRBV7-9 to TRBJ2-5; 9 bases fit TRBD1. The germline V gene encodes CDR1 SEHNR and CDR2 FQNEAQ (reference sequence). V trimming: 6 bases; J trimming: 4 bases; junction bases outside the gene matches: 9. The CDR3 has 15 residues. The DNA of the CDR3 is TGTGCCAGCAGTATGACAGGGGGGGCGTCAGAGACCCAGTACTTC. Protein product: CASSMTGGASETQYF.

The chain links TRBV20-1 to TRBJ1-1; D is unresolved. The germline gives CDR1 DFQATT, CDR2 SNEGSKA (reference sequence). The CDR3 loop spans 15 amino acids. V gave up 3 bases and J gave up 5 bases, with 19 bases separating them. The CDR3 nucleotides are TGCAGTGCTAGTGAACAGAGGCGGGCAGGAACTGAAGCTTTCTTT. This encodes CSASEQRRAGTEAFF.

This clone was counted only a few times. The gene calls are TRBV28 and TRBJ2-7; 11 bases line up with TRBD2. V lost 4 bases and J lost 12; bases outside the gene matches: 11. This CDR3 has 14 residues. The germline CDR1 and CDR2 sequences are MDHEN and SYDVKM. This CDR3 reads CASSSPTSGGSRYF. As DNA, the CDR3 is TGTGCCAGCAGTTCGCCAACTAGCGGGGGATCACGGTACTTC.

This sequence joins TRBV6-1 and TRBJ1-2; TRBD1 might be the D (5 bases). The CDR3 sequence is 15 residues long. Looked up from germline, CDR1 is MNHNS and CDR2 is SASEGT. V shed 0 bases and J shed 7 bases, with 15 bases lying between them. CDR3 protein: CASSEALYGQVGYTF. CDR3 nucleotide sequence: TGTGCCAGCAGTGAAGCGCTATATGGACAAGTTGGCTACACCTTC.

V is TRBV4-1 and J is TRBJ2-3; TRBD2 is a possible D gene (6 bases). The CDR3 is 17 amino acids. Germline values: CDR1 MGHRA, CDR2 YSYEKL. The germline V and J ends were trimmed by 1 base and 0 bases, with 14 bases remaining between them. The CDR3 loop is CASSQAAGLHSTDTQYF. For the CDR3, the DNA is TGCGCCAGCAGCCAAGCCGCGGGACTTCATAGCACAGATACGCAGTATTTT.

Turning to this clone: Since a much larger clone is just one base distant, this may be a read error. The sample carries other DNA sequences with the same CDR3. The chain couples TRBV7-2 to TRBJ1-1; no reliable D call. CDR1 is SGHTA and CDR2 is FQGNSA in the germline V gene. The germline V and J ends were trimmed by 0 bases and 1 base, with 3 bases remaining between them. This CDR3 contains 13 residues. CDR3 in amino acids: CASSLARNTEAFF. CDR3 nucleotides: TGTGCCAGCAGCTTAGCCAGGAACACTGAAGCTTTCTTT.

The rearrangement links TRBV25-1 to TRBJ2-5; TRBD2 agrees at 8 bases. Germline lookup yields CDR1 MGHDK and CDR2 SYGVNS. This CDR3 contains 14 residues. Trimming took 5 bases from V and 5 from J; bases not matched to a gene: 7. CDR3 region: CASSLSGGWETQYF. In DNA, the CDR3 is TGTGCCAGCAGTCTAAGCGGGGGATGGGAGACCCAGTACTTC.